What follows is one TCR beta chain and its context. Trimming left V 2 bases short and J 5 bases short, with 19 bases between. Germline CDR1 reads LNHDA; CDR2 reads SQIVND (reference sequence). The CDR3 consists of 17 residues. Researchers divided each subset's genomic DNA evenly across several immunoSEQ plates. Generated by immunoSEQ multiplex PCR, the TCRdb table keeps only in-frame clones and is missing some. This sample yields about 2,200,000 clones, of which roughly 91% are seen a single time; 1.7% belongs to the top ten. The data stem from a study of shared clonotypes between healthy human individuals. Study in general: CD4 naive cells filled three plates per donor, CD4 memory three, CD8 naive two and CD8 memory one.

Naive-designated CD8 cells lacked CD45RO, were positively enriched for CCR7, and omitted terminally differentiated effector memory CD45RA+ cells. This chain uses TRBV19 with TRBJ1-5; no definite D call. The clonotype was recovered from a man between 18 and 35 years old in good health. Some clones in this sample may be carry-over from other donors' samples. Sequenced material: naive CD8+ T cells from PBMCs. The CDR3 DNA is TGTGCCAGTAGTATAACTTTAGGGCAGATGAGTGATCAGCCCCAGCATTTT. Translation: CASSITLGQMSDQPQHF.